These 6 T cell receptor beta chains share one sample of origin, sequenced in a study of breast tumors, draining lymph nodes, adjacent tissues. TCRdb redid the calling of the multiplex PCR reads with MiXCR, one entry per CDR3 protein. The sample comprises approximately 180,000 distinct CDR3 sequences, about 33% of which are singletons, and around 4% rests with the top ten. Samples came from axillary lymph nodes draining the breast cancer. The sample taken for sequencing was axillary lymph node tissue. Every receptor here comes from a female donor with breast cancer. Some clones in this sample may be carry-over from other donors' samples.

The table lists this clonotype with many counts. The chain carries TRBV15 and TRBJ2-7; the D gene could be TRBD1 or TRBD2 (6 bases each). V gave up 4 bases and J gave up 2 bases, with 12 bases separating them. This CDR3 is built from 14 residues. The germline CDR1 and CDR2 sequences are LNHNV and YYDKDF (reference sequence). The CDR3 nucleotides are TGTGCCACCAGCATCGGCCGGGGGCCCTACGAGCAGTACTTC. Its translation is CATSIGRGPYEQYF. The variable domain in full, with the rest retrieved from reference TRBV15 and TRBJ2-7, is DAMVIQNPRYQVTQFGKPVTLSCSQTLNHNVMYWYQQKSSQAPKLLFHYYDKDFNNEADTPDNFQSRRPNTSFCFLDIRSPGLGDTAMYLCATSIGRGPYEQYFGPGTRLTVT.

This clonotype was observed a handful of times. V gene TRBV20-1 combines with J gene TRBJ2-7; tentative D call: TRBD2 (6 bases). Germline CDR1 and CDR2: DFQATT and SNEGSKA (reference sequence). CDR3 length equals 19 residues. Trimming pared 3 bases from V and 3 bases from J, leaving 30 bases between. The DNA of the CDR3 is TGCAGTGCTAGGGGTCGCCGCGGGGCGGCGGGGCGGTTTTACTACGAGCAGTACTTC. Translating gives CSARGRRGAAGRFYYEQYF.

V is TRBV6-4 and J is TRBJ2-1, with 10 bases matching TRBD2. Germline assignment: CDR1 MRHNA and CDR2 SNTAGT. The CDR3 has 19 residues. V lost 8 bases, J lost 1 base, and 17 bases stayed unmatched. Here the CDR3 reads CASFPRTSGLTRSYNEQFF. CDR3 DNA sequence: TGTGCCAGCTTTCCGAGGACTAGCGGCCTCACCCGGTCCTACAATGAGCAGTTCTTC.

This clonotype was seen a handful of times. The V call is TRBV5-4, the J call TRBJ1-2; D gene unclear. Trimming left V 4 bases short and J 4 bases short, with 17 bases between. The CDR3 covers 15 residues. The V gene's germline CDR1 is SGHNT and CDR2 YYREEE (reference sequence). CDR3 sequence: CASSPGGQSVYGYTF. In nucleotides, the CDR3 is TGTGCCAGCAGCCCCGGTGGGCAGTCGGTCTATGGCTACACCTTC. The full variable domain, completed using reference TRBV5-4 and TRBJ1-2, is ETGVTQSPTHLIKTRGQQVTLRCSSQSGHNTVSWYQQALGQGPQFIFQYYREEENGRGNFPPRFSGLQFPNYSSELNVNALELDDSALYLCASSPGGQSVYGYTFGSGTRLTVV.

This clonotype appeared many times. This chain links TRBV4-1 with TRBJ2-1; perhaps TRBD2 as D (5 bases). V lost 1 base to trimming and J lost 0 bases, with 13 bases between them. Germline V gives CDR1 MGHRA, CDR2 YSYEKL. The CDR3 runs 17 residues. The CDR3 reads CASSQGHGVSSYNEQFF. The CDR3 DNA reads TGCGCCAGCAGCCAAGGGCACGGGGTTAGCTCCTACAATGAGCAGTTCTTC.

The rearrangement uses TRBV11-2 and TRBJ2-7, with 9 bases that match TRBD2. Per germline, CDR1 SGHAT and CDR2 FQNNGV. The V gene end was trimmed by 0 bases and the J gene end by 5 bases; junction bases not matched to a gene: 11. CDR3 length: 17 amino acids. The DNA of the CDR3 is TGTGCCAGCAGCTTAGATCCGGGGGCAGCGGGGGGCCACGAGCAGTACTTC. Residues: CASSLDPGAAGGHEQYF.